This T cell receptor (beta chain) was profiled in a study of OX40 agonist ivuxolimab in advanced cancers. Study details: Three patients had partial responses: one hepatocellular carcinoma, two cutaneous melanoma.

V trimming: 5 bases; J trimming: 10 bases; junction bases outside the gene matches: 12. The CDR3 spans 15 residues. The germline V gene encodes CDR1 LNHDA and CDR2 SQIVND (reference sequence). Concerning this clone itself: Its matching antigen is unknown.

Enrollment shut out patients with autoimmune disease history or systemic immunosuppression. Study-level points and caveats: By week 6 at 0.1 to 3.0 mg/kg, blood CD4+ and CD8+ T cells had expanded clonally.

Clones were read by immunoSEQ multiplex PCR, and TCRdb kept only the in-frame ones, dropping some. The data contain roughly 43,000 clones, 70% to 90% of them singletons. The TCR sequence derives from an adult with an advanced solid tumor such as melanoma, head and neck, liver or kidney cancer. V usage is TRBV19 and J usage is TRBJ2-2, with 8 positions matching TRBD2. This material consisted of CD4+ or CD8+ T cells sorted from blood, taken in a trial of the OX40 agonist ivuxolimab. The CDR3 DNA is TGTGCCAGTAGTTTATGGCAAGCGGGGGTTTTGGAGCTGTTTTTT. Its translation is CASSLWQAGVLELFF.